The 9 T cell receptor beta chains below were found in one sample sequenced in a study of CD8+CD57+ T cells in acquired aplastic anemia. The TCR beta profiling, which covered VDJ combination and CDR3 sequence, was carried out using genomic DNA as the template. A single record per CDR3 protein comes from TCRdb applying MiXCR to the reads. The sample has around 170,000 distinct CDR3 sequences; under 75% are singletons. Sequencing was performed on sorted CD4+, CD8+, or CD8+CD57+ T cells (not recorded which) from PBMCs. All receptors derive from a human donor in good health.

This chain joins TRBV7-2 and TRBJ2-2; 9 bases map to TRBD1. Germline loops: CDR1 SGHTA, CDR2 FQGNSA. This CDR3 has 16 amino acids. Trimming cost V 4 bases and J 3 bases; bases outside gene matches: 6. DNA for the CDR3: TGTGCCAGCAGCTCACAGGGGGCGACCCACACCGGGGAGCTGTTTTTT. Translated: CASSSQGATHTGELFF.

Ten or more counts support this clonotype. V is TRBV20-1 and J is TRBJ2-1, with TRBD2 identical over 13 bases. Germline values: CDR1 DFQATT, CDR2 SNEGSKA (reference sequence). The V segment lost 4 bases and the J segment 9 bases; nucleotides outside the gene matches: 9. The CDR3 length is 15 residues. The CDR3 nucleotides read TGCAGTGCTACCCCCCGGACTAGCGGGAGTACTGAGCAGTTCTTC. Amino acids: CSATPRTSGSTEQFF.

CDR3 nucleotides: TGTGCCAGCAGCCACGGGACACAACTTTACGAGCAGTACTTC. It translates to CASSHGTQLYEQYF. The chain has TRBV7-8 and TRBJ2-7, with D perhaps matching TRBD1 (6 bases). Trimming removed 5 bases at V and 4 bases at J, with 15 bases between. Germline V gene data show CDR1 as SGHVS and CDR2 as FQNEAQ. This CDR3 has 14 amino acids.

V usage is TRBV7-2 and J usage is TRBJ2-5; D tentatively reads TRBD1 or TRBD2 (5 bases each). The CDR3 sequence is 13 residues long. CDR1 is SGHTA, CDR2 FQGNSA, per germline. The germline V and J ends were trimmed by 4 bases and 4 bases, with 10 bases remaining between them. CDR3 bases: TGTGCCAGCAGCTCCCAGAGGGGAGAGACCCAGTACTTC. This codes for CASSSQRGETQYF.

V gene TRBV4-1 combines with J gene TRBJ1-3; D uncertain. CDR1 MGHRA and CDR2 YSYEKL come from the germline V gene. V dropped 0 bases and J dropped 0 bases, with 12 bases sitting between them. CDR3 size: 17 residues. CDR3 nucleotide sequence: TGCGCCAGCAGCCAAGATTCGGACGCATCCTCTGGAAACACCATATATTTT. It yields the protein CASSQDSDASSGNTIYF.

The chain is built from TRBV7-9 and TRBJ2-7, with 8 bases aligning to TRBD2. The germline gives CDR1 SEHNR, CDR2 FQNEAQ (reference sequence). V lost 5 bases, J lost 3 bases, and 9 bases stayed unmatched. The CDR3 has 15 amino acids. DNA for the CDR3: TGTGCCAGCAGCCCGCCGGGGGGGGACCTCTACGAGCAGTACTTC. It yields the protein CASSPPGGDLYEQYF.

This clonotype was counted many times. The CDR3 spells CASSRGGTDTQYF. The CDR3, as DNA: TGCGCCAGCAGCCGGGGAGGGACAGATACGCAGTATTTT. V gene TRBV4-1 combines with J gene TRBJ2-3, with 7 bases lining up with TRBD2. Per the germline V gene, CDR1 is MGHRA and CDR2 is YSYEKL. The CDR3 has 13 residues. The J segment lost 3 bases and the V segment lost 4 bases, leaving 1 base of the junction unmatched.

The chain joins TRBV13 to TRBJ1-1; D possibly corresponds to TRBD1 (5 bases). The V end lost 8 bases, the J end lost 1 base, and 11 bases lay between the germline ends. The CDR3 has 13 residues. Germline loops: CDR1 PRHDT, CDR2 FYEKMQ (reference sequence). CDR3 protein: CASWSGENTEAFF. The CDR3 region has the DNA TGTGCCAGCTGGTCGGGGGAGAACACTGAAGCTTTCTTT.

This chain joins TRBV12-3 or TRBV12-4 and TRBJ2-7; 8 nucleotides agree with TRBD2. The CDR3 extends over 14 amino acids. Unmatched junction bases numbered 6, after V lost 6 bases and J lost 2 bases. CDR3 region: CASRLSGKTYEQYF. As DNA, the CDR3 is TGTGCCAGCAGACTTAGCGGGAAAACCTACGAGCAGTACTTC.